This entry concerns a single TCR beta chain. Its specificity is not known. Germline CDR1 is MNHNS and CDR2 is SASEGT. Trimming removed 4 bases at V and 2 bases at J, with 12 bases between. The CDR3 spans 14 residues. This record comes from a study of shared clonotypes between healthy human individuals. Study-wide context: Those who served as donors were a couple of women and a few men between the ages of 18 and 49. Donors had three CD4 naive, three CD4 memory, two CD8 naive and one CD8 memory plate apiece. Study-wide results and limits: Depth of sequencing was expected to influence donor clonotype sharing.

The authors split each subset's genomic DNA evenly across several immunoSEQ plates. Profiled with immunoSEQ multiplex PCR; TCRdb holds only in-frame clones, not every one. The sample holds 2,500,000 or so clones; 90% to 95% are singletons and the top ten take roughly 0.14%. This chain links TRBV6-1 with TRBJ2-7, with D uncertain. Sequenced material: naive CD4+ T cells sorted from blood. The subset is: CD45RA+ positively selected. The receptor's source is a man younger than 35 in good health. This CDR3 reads CASSGPGLTYEQYF. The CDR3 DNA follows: TGTGCCAGCAGTGGCCCCGGTCTAACCTACGAGCAGTACTTC.